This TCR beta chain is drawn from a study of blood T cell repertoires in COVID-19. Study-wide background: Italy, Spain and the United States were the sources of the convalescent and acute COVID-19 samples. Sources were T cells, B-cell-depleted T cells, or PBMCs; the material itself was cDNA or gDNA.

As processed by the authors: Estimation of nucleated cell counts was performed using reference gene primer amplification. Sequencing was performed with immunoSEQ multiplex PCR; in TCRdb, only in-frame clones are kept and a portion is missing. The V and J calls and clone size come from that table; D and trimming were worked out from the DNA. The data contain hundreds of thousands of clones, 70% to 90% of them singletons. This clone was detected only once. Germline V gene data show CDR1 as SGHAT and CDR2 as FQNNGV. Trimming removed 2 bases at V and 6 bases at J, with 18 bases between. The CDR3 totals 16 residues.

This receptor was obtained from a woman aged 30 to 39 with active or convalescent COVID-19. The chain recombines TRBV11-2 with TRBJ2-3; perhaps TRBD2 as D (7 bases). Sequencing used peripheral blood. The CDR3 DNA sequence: TGTGCCAGCAGCTTACAAAGGGGGGGAGCATATGATACGCAGTATTTT. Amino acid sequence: CASSLQRGGAYDTQYF.